This section outlines one T cell receptor (beta chain) sequence together with its context. The data belong to a study of blood T cell repertoires in COVID-19. Study information: In each case, the material was cDNA or gDNA derived from T cells, B-cell-depleted T cells, or PBMCs.

The method was immunoSEQ multiplex PCR; TCRdb's version includes in-frame clones alone and lacks a portion of them. The sample lists some 150,000 clones, 70% to 90% seen once, with 10% to 15% in the top ten. What was sequenced was peripheral blood. This clonotype was obtained from a man between 60 and 70 years old with active or convalescent COVID-19.

CDR3 residues: CASSPRTSGSFSYNEQFF. CDR3 in DNA: TGTGCCAGCAGTCCCCGGACTAGCGGGAGTTTCTCCTACAATGAGCAGTTCTTC. This chain joins TRBV14 and TRBJ2-1, with 13 bases aligning to TRBD2. The germline gives CDR1 SGHDN, CDR2 FVKESK. V dropped 6 bases and J dropped 0; count of bases not matched to a gene: 8. The CDR3 has 18 residues.